This T cell receptor (beta chain) originates from a study of T cell changes during pregnancy in multiple sclerosis. The CDR3 has 14 residues. V lost 5 bases, J lost 4 bases, and 7 bases stayed unmatched. The germline V gene encodes CDR1 SEHNR and CDR2 FQNEAQ (reference sequence). The table came from immunoSEQ multiplex PCR; TCRdb's copy has only in-frame clones and leaves some out. The repertoire consists of roughly 22,000 clones, with approximately 89% occurring once and the leading ten covering approximately 0.63%. The sequence was obtained from a female donor in good health, enrolled as a control in a pregnancy study. This specimen was CD4+ T cells from peripheral blood mononuclear cells, taken after pregnancy. The rearrangement links TRBV7-9 to TRBJ1-2, with TRBD1 identical over 7 bases. The DNA of the CDR3 is TGTGCCAGCAGCACAAGACAGGGTTCCTATGGCTACACCTTC. Its protein is CASSTRQGSYGYTF.